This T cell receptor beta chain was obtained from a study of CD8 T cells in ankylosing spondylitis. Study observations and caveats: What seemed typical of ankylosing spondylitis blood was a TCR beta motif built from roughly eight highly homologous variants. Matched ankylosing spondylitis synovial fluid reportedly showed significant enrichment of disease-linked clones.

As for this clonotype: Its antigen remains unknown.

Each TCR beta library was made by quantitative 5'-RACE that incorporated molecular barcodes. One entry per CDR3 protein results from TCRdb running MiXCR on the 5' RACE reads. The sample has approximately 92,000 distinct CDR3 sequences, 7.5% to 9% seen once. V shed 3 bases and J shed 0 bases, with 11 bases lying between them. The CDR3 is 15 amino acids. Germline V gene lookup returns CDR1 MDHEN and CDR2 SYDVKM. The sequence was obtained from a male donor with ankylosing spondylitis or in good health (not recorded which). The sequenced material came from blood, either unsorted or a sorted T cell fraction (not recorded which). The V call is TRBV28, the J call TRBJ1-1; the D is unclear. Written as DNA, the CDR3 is TGTGCCAGCAGTTTGGGAACCTTACTGAACACTGAAGCTTTCTTT. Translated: CASSLGTLLNTEAFF.